These 8 T cell receptor beta chains were sequenced from one sample in a study of T cells in Graves' hyperthyroidism and ophthalmopathy. Amplified regions were TCR beta CDR3 sequences from RNA transcripts. With the HTBI primer set, the TCR CDR3 went through a first round of RT-PCR. A single record per CDR3 protein comes from TCRdb applying MiXCR to the multiplex PCR reads. The table records 360,000 or so distinct CDR3 sequences, nearly 15% of them present only once. The specimen sequenced was blood. Every receptor here comes from an older woman with Graves' ophthalmopathy.

The chain carries TRBV10-3 and TRBJ2-3; tentative D call: TRBD1 (6 bases). Germline values: CDR1 ENHRY, CDR2 SYGVKD. The CDR3 is 16 residues long. V was shortened by 3 bases and J by 3 bases, with 16 bases between the two germline ends. The chain's CDR3 is CAISDQRKGGTDTQYF. The CDR3 nucleotides are TGTGCCATCAGTGATCAGCGGAAAGGGGGAACAGATACGCAGTATTTT.

This clonotype was recorded many times. The V and J genes are TRBV20-1 and TRBJ2-7; either TRBD1 or TRBD2 may fit D (5 bases each). The CDR3 is made up of 15 amino acids. Per the germline V gene, CDR1 is DFQATT and CDR2 is SNEGSKA (reference sequence). V shed 0 bases and J shed 4 bases, with 16 bases lying between them. CDR3 amino acids: CSARDVDWGSYEQYF. CDR3 DNA: TGCAGTGCTAGAGACGTCGACTGGGGGTCTTACGAGCAGTACTTC.

This clonotype came up many times. This chain uses TRBV7-2 with TRBJ2-5, with D perhaps matching TRBD1 (5 bases). The CDR3 totals 14 residues. Germline V gene sequence: CDR1 SGHTA, CDR2 FQGNSA. Trimming left V 5 bases short and J 5 bases short, with 15 bases between. CDR3 sequence reads: CASSPARASETQYF. CDR3 DNA: TGTGCCAGCAGCCCCGCCAGGGCGTCGGAGACCCAGTACTTC. The variable domain in full, with the rest retrieved from reference TRBV7-2 and TRBJ2-5, is GAGVSQSPSNKVTEKGKDVELRCDPISGHTALYWYRQSLGQGLEFLIYFQGNSAPDKSGLPSDRFSAERTGGSVSTLTIQRTQQEDSAVYLCASSPARASETQYFGPGTRLLVL.

This clonotype has a count of ten or more. The chain couples TRBV5-1 to TRBJ2-1, with 9 bases fitting TRBD2. The CDR3 consists of 18 residues. Germline V gives CDR1 SGHRS, CDR2 YFSETQ. With 3 bases clipped from V and 2 bases from J, the junction kept 12 bases outside the gene matches. CDR3 loop: CASSSPWVAGDPYNEQFF. CDR3 sequence (DNA): TGCGCCAGCAGCTCCCCCTGGGTAGCGGGAGACCCCTACAATGAGCAGTTCTTC.

This clonotype was seen at least ten times. This chain uses TRBV20-1 with TRBJ2-5; tentative D call: TRBD2 (6 bases). Germline-derived CDR1 and CDR2 are DFQATT and SNEGSKA (reference sequence). The CDR3 contains 13 residues. The germline V and J ends were trimmed by 5 bases and 1 base, with 11 bases remaining between them. The CDR3 spells CSAPSATQETQYF. The CDR3 DNA is TGCAGTGCTCCTAGCGCCACCCAAGAGACCCAGTACTTC.

At least ten counts were recorded for this clonotype. The chain links TRBV7-9 to TRBJ2-5; possibly TRBD1 or TRBD2 for D (5 bases each). CDR3 size: 14 residues. The V end was cut by 5 bases, the J end by 3 bases, with 13 bases between. Germline assignment: CDR1 SEHNR and CDR2 FQNEAQ (reference sequence). Here the CDR3 reads CASSAGRAEETQYF. The CDR3 bases are TGTGCCAGCAGCGCAGGGCGGGCCGAAGAGACCCAGTACTTC.

This clonotype was observed at least ten times. The chain uses TRBV13 and TRBJ2-3; 8 bases map to TRBD2. Germline V gene lookup returns CDR1 PRHDT and CDR2 FYEKMQ (reference sequence). V was clipped by 1 base and J by 2 bases; unmatched bases: 2. The CDR3 contains 15 residues. In DNA form, the CDR3 reads TGTGCCAGCAGCTTAGCGGGAGGGCCCACAGATACGCAGTATTTT. As protein: CASSLAGGPTDTQYF.

As concerns this clonotype: Being one base from a much bigger clone, this may be a read error. This chain's CDR3 is CASGAAGGHYTGELLF. For the CDR3, the DNA is TGTGCCAGCGGAGCAGCGGGAGGCCACTACACCGGGGAGCTGCTTTTT. V and J are TRBV2 and TRBJ2-2, with 9 bases that match TRBD2. The CDR3 consists of 16 residues. Germline values: CDR1 SNHLY, CDR2 FYNNEI.